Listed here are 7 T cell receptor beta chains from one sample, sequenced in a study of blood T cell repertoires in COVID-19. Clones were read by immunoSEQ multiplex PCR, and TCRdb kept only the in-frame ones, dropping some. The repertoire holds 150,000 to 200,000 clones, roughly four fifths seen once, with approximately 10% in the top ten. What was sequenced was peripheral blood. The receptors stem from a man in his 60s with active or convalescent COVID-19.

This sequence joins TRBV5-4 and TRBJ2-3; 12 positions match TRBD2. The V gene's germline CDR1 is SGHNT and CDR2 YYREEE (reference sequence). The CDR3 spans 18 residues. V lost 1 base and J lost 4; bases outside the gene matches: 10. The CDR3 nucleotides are TGTGCCAGCAGCTTGCCCAGACTAGCGGGGGTCAGCTCAGATACGCAGTATTTT. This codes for CASSLPRLAGVSSDTQYF.

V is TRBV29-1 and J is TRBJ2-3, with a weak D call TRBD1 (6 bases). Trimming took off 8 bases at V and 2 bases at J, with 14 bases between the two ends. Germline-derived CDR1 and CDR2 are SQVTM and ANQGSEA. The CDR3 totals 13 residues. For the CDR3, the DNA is TGCAGCCTCAGGGGTGGAATCACAGATACGCAGTATTTT. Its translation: CSLRGGITDTQYF.

Here the CDR3 DNA reads TGTGCCATCAGCCAGACTAGGGGAAGCACAGATACGCAGTATTTT. Protein: CAISQTRGSTDTQYF. The chain combines TRBV10-3 with TRBJ2-3; perhaps TRBD2 as D (6 bases). The CDR3 consists of 15 residues. Per germline, CDR1 ENHRY and CDR2 SYGVKD. The ends were cut back, 6 bases at V and 0 bases at J, with 13 bases in the middle.

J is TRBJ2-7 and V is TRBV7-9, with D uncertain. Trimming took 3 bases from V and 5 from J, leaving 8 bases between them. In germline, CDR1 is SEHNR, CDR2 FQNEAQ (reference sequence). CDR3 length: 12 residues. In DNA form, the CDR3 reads TGTGCCAGCAGCTTCGAGGTAGACGAGCAGTACTTC. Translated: CASSFEVDEQYF.

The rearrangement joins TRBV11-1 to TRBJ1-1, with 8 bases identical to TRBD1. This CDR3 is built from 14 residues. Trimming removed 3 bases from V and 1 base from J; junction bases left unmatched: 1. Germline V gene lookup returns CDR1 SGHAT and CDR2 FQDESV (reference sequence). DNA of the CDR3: TGTGCCAGCAGCTTGGGGACAGGGAACACTGAAGCTTTCTTT. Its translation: CASSLGTGNTEAFF.

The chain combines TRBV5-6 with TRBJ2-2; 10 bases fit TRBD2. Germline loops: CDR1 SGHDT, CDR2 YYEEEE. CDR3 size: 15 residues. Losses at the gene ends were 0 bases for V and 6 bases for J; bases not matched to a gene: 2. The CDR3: CASSLGLAGAGELFF. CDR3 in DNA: TGTGCCAGCAGCTTGGGGCTAGCGGGAGCCGGGGAGCTGTTTTTT.

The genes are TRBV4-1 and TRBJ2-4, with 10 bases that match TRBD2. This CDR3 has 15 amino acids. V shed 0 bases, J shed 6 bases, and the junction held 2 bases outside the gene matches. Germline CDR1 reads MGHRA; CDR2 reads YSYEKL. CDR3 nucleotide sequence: TGCGCCAGCAGCCAAGAGACTAGCGGGTTAAACATTCAGTACTTC. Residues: CASSQETSGLNIQYF.